This T cell receptor beta chain was recovered during a study of T cell repertoires in cytomegalovirus infection. At the level of the study: Well-studied HLA-B-restricted CMV epitopes were used in the study alongside recently identified HLA-C-restricted ones. The public TCR beta signatures pointed to both CMV infection and matching HLA type.

This clonotype was observed a handful of times. Its antigen remains unidentified. Broader study findings: The ex vivo response showed dominance by HLA-C-restricted CMV-specific TCR beta clonotypes. Of the TCR beta families, the public ones yielded a cumulative frequency that identified carriers of CMV plus the relevant HLA.

In germline, CDR1 is MNHEY, CDR2 SMNVEV (reference sequence). V was shortened by 6 bases and J by 4 bases, with 12 bases between the two germline ends. This CDR3 comprises 13 residues. TCRdb analysed the reads with MiXCR anew, one entry per CDR3 protein. Altogether fewer than 850,000 distinct CDR3 sequences are present, 25% to 35% being singletons, with the ten largest covering approximately 14%. The receptor was derived from a human donor in good health (CMV status not recorded). Some clones in this sample may be carry-over from other donors' samples. J is TRBJ1-1 and V is TRBV27, with D hard to call. Sequencing was performed on cultured CD8+ T cells from PBMCs, taken from culture after CMV antigen stimulation. Here the CDR3 reads CASSPEGVTEAFF. The CDR3 nucleotides are TGTGCCAGCAGCCCCGAGGGCGTCACTGAAGCTTTCTTT.